Listed here are 19 T cell receptor beta chains from one sample, sequenced in a study of blood T cells in healthy people across ages. It was with a sample-barcoded 5' primer and a J-beta primer mix that a second PCR of roughly 6 to 12 cycles was run. TCRdb processed the 5' RACE reads anew with MiXCR; each CDR3 protein has one entry. The data hold 1.5 million to 2 million distinct CDR3 sequences, with 28% observed a single time. What was sequenced was blood. The receptors originated from a woman in her 30s in good health.

This clonotype came up a few times. The rearrangement joins TRBV7-8 to TRBJ1-2; possibly TRBD1 for D (6 bases). The CDR3 covers 15 residues. V was trimmed by 5 bases and J by 4 bases, leaving 17 bases between them. CDR1 is SGHVS, CDR2 FQNEAQ, per germline. CDR3 loop: CASSPFRGPSYGYTF. The CDR3 nucleotides are TGTGCCAGCAGCCCCTTCCGGGGGCCATCCTATGGCTACACCTTC.

This clonotype showed up many times. The rearrangement uses TRBV7-9 and TRBJ2-7; 7 positions agree with TRBD2. V was pared by 5 bases and J by 1 base, with 8 bases of the junction left unmatched. Germline V gene sequence: CDR1 SEHNR, CDR2 FQNEAQ (reference sequence). The length of the CDR3 is 15 residues. The CDR3 region has the DNA TGTGCCAGCAGCCCGGGCGGGGAGGGATCCTACGAGCAGTACTTC. This sequence encodes CASSPGGEGSYEQYF. The full variable domain, completed using reference TRBV7-9 and TRBJ2-7, is DTGVSQNPRHKITKRGQNVTFRCDPISEHNRLYWYRQTLGQGPEFLTYFQNEAQLEKSRLLSDRFSAERPKGSFSTLEIQRTEQGDSAMYLCASSPGGEGSYEQYFGPGTRLTVT.

This clonotype appeared a few times. This chain links TRBV5-1 with TRBJ2-2; D may be TRBD1 (6 bases). V lost 7 bases, J lost 0 bases, and 13 bases lay in between. The CDR3 extends over 15 amino acids. Germline CDR1 SGHRS, CDR2 YFSETQ. The CDR3 DNA follows: TGCGCCAGCCGAGAATGGACAGCGAACACCGGGGAGCTGTTTTTT. Translation: CASREWTANTGELFF.

V usage is TRBV5-1 and J usage is TRBJ2-1, with 7 bases identical to TRBD1. J gave up 7 bases and V 3 bases, and 10 bases lay outside the gene matches. Germline assignment: CDR1 SGHRS and CDR2 YFSETQ. The CDR3 contains 15 residues. The CDR3, as DNA: TGCGCCAGCAGCTACCTTGTGACAGGGAAAAATGAGCAGTTCTTC. Its translation is CASSYLVTGKNEQFF.

This clonotype was found a few times. This chain joins TRBV7-6 and TRBJ1-2, with D possibly being TRBD1 (6 bases). CDR1 is SGHVS, CDR2 FNYEAQ, per germline. Trimming shortened V by 1 base and J by 4 bases, and 10 bases separated the two germline ends. The CDR3 is made up of 14 amino acids. The CDR3 loop reads CASSLVRGGYGYTF. Written as DNA, the CDR3 is TGTGCCAGCAGCTTAGTGAGGGGGGGCTATGGCTACACCTTC.

Turning to this clonotype: Germline and junction disagree at one end, which may indicate a read error. The chain uses TRBV6-1 and TRBJ1-3; a weak D match, TRBD1 (6 bases). CDR1 is MNHNS and CDR2 is SASEGT in the germline V gene. There are 14 residues in the CDR3. The CDR3 DNA reads as TGTGCCACGGTCTGGGGGGGCTCTGGAAACACCAGATATTTT. This gives the protein CATVWGGSGNTRYF.

A few counts support this clonotype. V and J are TRBV29-1 and TRBJ2-3; 10 bases line up with TRBD1. Losses at the gene ends were 1 base for V and 3 bases for J; bases not matched to a gene: 1. Germline CDR1 is SQVTM and CDR2 is ANQGSEA. The CDR3 sequence is 14 residues long. CDR3 region: CSVEGDRGTDTQYF. The DNA of the CDR3 is TGCAGCGTTGAAGGGGACAGGGGTACAGATACGCAGTATTTT.

There are a few counts of this clonotype. The genes are TRBV9 and TRBJ2-1; D not resolved. The CDR3 is made up of 14 amino acids. V shed 3 bases and J shed 10 bases, with 17 bases lying between them. The germline CDR1 and CDR2 sequences are SGDLS and YYNGEE. The CDR3 DNA reads TGTGCCAGCAGCGCAGCCTCAAAAGCAGTAGAGCAGTTCTTC. Translated: CASSAASKAVEQFF.

The J gene is TRBJ1-2, the V gene TRBV12-3 or TRBV12-4, with unresolved D. Trimming took off 6 bases at V and 5 bases at J, with 10 bases between the two ends. This CDR3 region has 12 residues. CDR3 nucleotides: TGTGCCAGCAGCCCTGTCCCTTATGGCTACACCTTC. As protein: CASSPVPYGYTF.

The J gene is TRBJ1-2, the V gene TRBV7-9; 7 bases align to TRBD1. CDR1 SEHNR and CDR2 FQNEAQ come from the germline V gene (reference sequence). The trim removed 8 bases at V and 3 bases at J, leaving 6 bases unmatched. This CDR3 region has 13 residues. The CDR3 DNA follows: TGTGCCAGCTGCTCCACAGGGGACTATGGCTACACCTTC. The encoded protein is CASCSTGDYGYTF. The entire variable domain, with the rest obtained from reference TRBV7-9 and TRBJ1-2, is as follows: DTGVSQNPRHKITKRGQNVTFRCDPISEHNRLYWYRQTLGQGPEFLTYFQNEAQLEKSRLLSDRFSAERPKGSFSTLEIQRTEQGDSAMYLCASCSTGDYGYTFGSGTRLTVV.

The sample holds a few counts of this clonotype. J is TRBJ1-4 and V is TRBV29-1; D uncertain. Trimming cost V 0 bases and J 7 bases, with 0 bases left between them. Germline V gene sequence: CDR1 SQVTM, CDR2 ANQGSEA. There are 10 residues in the CDR3. CDR3: CSVEDEKLFF. The CDR3 DNA sequence: TGCAGCGTTGAAGATGAAAAACTGTTTTTT.

To note about this clonotype: Since a much larger clone is just one base distant, this may be a read error. This chain uses TRBV6-5 with TRBJ2-7; 8 bases align to TRBD1. CDR1 and CDR2 (germline): MNHEY, SVGAGI. This CDR3 region has 14 residues. The CDR3 DNA reads TGTGCCAGCAGGTACTCTGGACAGGGTGGGGAGCAGTACTTC. It yields the protein CASRYSGQGGEQYF.

This clonotype was seen only a few times. V and J are TRBV28 and TRBJ1-3; D is possibly TRBD1 (5 bases). This CDR3 has 14 amino acids. V was trimmed by 8 bases and J by 2 bases, leaving 13 bases between them. From germline, CDR1 is MDHEN and CDR2 SYDVKM. CDR3 protein: CASVQSGAGNTIYF. Here the CDR3 DNA reads TGTGCCAGCGTCCAATCGGGGGCTGGAAACACCATATATTTT. The full variable domain, with the rest looked up from reference TRBV28 and TRBJ1-3, is DVKVTQSSRYLVKRTGEKVFLECVQDMDHENMFWYRQDPGLGLRLIYFSYDVKMKEKGDIPEGYSVSREKKERFSLILESASTNQTSMYLCASVQSGAGNTIYFGEGSWLTVV.

This clonotype was observed a handful of times. The chain employs TRBV4-3 and TRBJ1-2; TRBD1 might be the D (5 bases). V lost 3 bases and J 4 bases, leaving 15 bases between the germline ends. Germline CDR1 reads LGHNA; CDR2 reads YSLEER. This CDR3 spans 15 amino acids. The DNA of the CDR3 is TGCGCCAGCAGCCATCAAGGATCCGGGGCCTATGGCTACACCTTC. Translating gives CASSHQGSGAYGYTF.

There are a few counts of this clonotype. The chain has TRBV2 and TRBJ1-2; 7 nucleotides match TRBD1. This CDR3 spans 15 amino acids. After removal of 6 bases from V and 3 bases from J, the junction contained 10 bases not matched to a gene. Germline V gene data show CDR1 as SNHLY and CDR2 as FYNNEI. In DNA form, the CDR3 reads TGTGCCAGCAGGAATGAAAGGGGGCGTTACTATGGCTACACCTTC. This encodes CASRNERGRYYGYTF. The full variable domain, its missing parts supplied by reference TRBV2 and TRBJ1-2, is EPEVTQTPSHQVTQMGQEVILRCVPISNHLYFYWYRQILGQKVEFLVSFYNNEISEKSEIFDDQFSVERPDGSNFTLKIRSTKLEDSAMYFCASRNERGRYYGYTFGSGTRLTVV.

About this clonotype: Relative to the germline gene, one junction end is altered; a read error may explain this. The chain recombines TRBV7-9 with TRBJ2-2; either TRBD1 or TRBD2 may supply D (5 bases each). CDR1 SEHNR and CDR2 FQNEAQ come from the germline V gene (reference sequence). The CDR3 length is 17 residues. CDR3 sequence reads: CASSPRGSLPNTGELFF. The CDR3 nucleotides are TGTGCCAGCAGCCCGAGGGGCAGCCTTCCGAATACCGGGGAGCTGTTTTTT.

There are many counts of this clonotype. The rearrangement links TRBV9 to TRBJ2-6; D is unresolved. V was cut by 4 bases and J by 4 bases, with 27 bases left in between. Germline CDR1 reads SGDLS; CDR2 reads YYNGEE. The CDR3 loop spans 20 amino acids. As DNA, the CDR3 is TGTGCCAGCAGCCTCCTTCCTTGGGCTTACGGAGAATCCGGGGCCAACGTCCTGACTTTC. Translating it yields CASSLLPWAYGESGANVLTF.

V and J are TRBV6-5 and TRBJ2-1; 8 bases are a match to TRBD1. The junction had 16 bases not matched to a gene; V was cut back by 2 bases and J by 7 bases. The germline gives CDR1 MNHEY, CDR2 SVGAGI. The CDR3 totals 18 residues. The DNA of the CDR3 is TGTGCCAGCAGTTACGTACGGACAGGGAAAGTAACACAGAATGAGCAGTTCTTC. It translates to CASSYVRTGKVTQNEQFF.

In this sample, this clonotype turned up many times. This chain's CDR3 is CSAPISGVGEQYF. The DNA of the CDR3 is TGCAGTGCCCCCATATCTGGAGTCGGGGAGCAGTACTTC. The V and J genes are TRBV20-1 and TRBJ2-7; no clear D. The CDR3 consists of 13 residues. Trimming cost V 6 bases and J 7 bases, with 19 bases left between them. In germline, CDR1 is DFQATT, CDR2 SNEGSKA (reference sequence).